This T cell receptor (beta chain) was retrieved from a study of shared clonotypes between healthy human individuals. Study outcomes and limitations: The study generally estimated greater richness for naive than memory subsets.

As regards this clone: Its antigen is unknown.

The CDR3 runs 15 residues. J lost 2 bases, V lost 2 bases, and 2 bases had no gene match. Germline V gives CDR1 MNHEY, CDR2 SVGAGI. Measured with immunoSEQ multiplex PCR; TCRdb has only the in-frame clones, and not every one. The sample gives 2 million to 2.5 million clones, over 85% of which show up once; 0.35% to 0.45% is in the top ten. The gene calls are TRBV6-5 and TRBJ1-3, with TRBD1 identical over 8 bases. What was sequenced was naive CD4+ T cells from PBMCs. The subset: CD45RA+ positively selected. The source is a man aged 18-30 years in good health. Some clones in this sample may be carry-over from other donors' samples. In DNA form, the CDR3 reads TGTGCCAGCAGTTACGACAGGGGCACTGGAAACACCATATATTTT. Protein sequence: CASSYDRGTGNTIYF.